These 23 T cell receptor beta chains share one sample of origin, sequenced in a study of MAIT cells during Salmonella Paratyphi A infection. Study findings and constraints: MAIT TRBV usage was oligoclonal, favouring TRBV20 and TRBV6.

Their specific antigens are unknown. TCRdb called the 5' RACE reads again in MiXCR, with one record for every CDR3 protein. Of some 540 distinct CDR3 sequences detected, roughly two fifths appear once; the ten largest clones hold roughly three fifths. Time point denoted: after infection, following antibiotic treatment. Flow cytometry identified and sorted MAIT cells as Valpha7.2+ CD161+ T cells. This sample comprised MAIT cells from blood, obtained at the last sampling point of the challenge study. Receptors were obtained from a person between 18 and 75 years old who was deliberately infected with Salmonella Paratyphi A in a paratyphoid fever challenge study.

By frequency in the sample, this clonotype is medium-sized. The genes are TRBV29-1 and TRBJ1-2, with 7 bases lining up with TRBD1. The CDR3 has 13 amino acids. Germline trimming cut 3 bases from V and 3 bases from J; bases unmatched to any gene: 4. Germline V CDR1 and CDR2: SQVTM, ANQGSEA. In DNA form, the CDR3 reads TGCAGCGTTGATACGGGACAGCACTATGGCTACACCTTC. As protein: CSVDTGQHYGYTF.

The chain is built from TRBV20-1 and TRBJ2-1, with TRBD1 matching 8 bases. CDR1 DFQATT and CDR2 SNEGSKA come from the germline V gene (reference sequence). This CDR3 has 15 amino acids. J was trimmed by 6 bases and V by 0 bases; bases with no gene match: 7. Here the CDR3 reads CSARDLPTGGNEQFF. The CDR3 bases are TGCAGTGCTAGAGACCTCCCCACAGGGGGCAATGAGCAGTTCTTC.

The CDR3 DNA is TGTGCCAGCAGCTTAGACCGAATGGTAGCGGGAGGGTACAATGAGCAGTTCTTC. Its protein product is CASSLDRMVAGGYNEQFF. The chain is built from TRBV11-2 and TRBJ2-1, with 11 bases aligning to TRBD2. With 0 bases clipped from V and 4 bases from J, the junction kept 8 bases outside the gene matches. The CDR3 has 18 amino acids. CDR1 and CDR2 from the germline V gene are SGHAT and FQNNGV.

This clonotype occurred a few times. The V gene is TRBV5-1, the J gene TRBJ2-1; TRBD2 matches at 8 bases. J gave up 3 bases and V 6 bases, and 11 bases lay outside the gene matches. Germline V gene lookup returns CDR1 SGHRS and CDR2 YFSETQ. CDR3 length: 16 amino acids. This CDR3 reads CASKTTSGLDYNEQFF. The CDR3 DNA reads TGCGCCAGCAAAACGACGTCGGGACTAGACTACAATGAGCAGTTCTTC.

This clonotype was picked up one time. With a much larger clone just one base away, this may be a read error. In this CDR3 the conserved last residue, phenylalanine or tryptophan, is missing, so a read error is likely. This chain joins TRBV23-1 and TRBJ1-5; 8 positions match TRBD1. TRBV23-1 is filed as an ORF, its function uncertain. CDR3 length equals 14 residues. Trimming took 6 bases from V and 2 from J; bases not matched to a gene: 3. This chain's CDR3 is CASSQDRGNQPQHL. The DNA of the CDR3 is TGCGCCAGCAGCCAGGACAGGGGCAATCAGCCCCAGCATTTG.

The chain has TRBV9 and TRBJ1-5, with 8 bases fitting TRBD1. Germline assignment: CDR1 SGDLS and CDR2 YYNGEE. This CDR3 comprises 13 residues. The CDR3 region has the DNA TGTGCTAGAGATGGGACAGGTTTTCAGCCCCAGCATTTT. The encoded protein is CARDGTGFQPQHF. Variable domain in full (rest from reference TRBV9 and TRBJ1-5): DSGVTQTPKHLITATGQRVTLRCSPRSGDLSVYWYQQSLDQGLQFLIQYYNGEERAKGNILERFSAQQFPDLHSELNLSSLELGDSALYFCARDGTGFQPQHFGDGTRLSIL.

A remark on this clonotype: The germline gene is not matched at one end of the junction; a read error may be the cause. The V gene is TRBV7-2, the J gene TRBJ2-6; weak D call: TRBD1 (7 bases). The CDR3 extends over 21 amino acids. Germline V gives CDR1 SGHTA, CDR2 FQGNSA. The CDR3 coding sequence is TGTGCCAGCAGCCTCCCTAGGGAGGACAGGTCGCTTGGGCGTGGGGCCAAAGTCCTGACTTTC. Its translation is CASSLPREDRSLGRGAKVLTF.

This clonotype is labeled as medium-sized. V is TRBV6-4 and J is TRBJ2-7; 8 nucleotides line up with TRBD2. CDR1 and CDR2 from the germline V gene are MRHNA and SNTAGT. The length of the CDR3 is 14 residues. The J segment lost 5 bases and the V segment lost 4 bases, leaving 7 bases of the junction unmatched. The CDR3 DNA is TGTGCCAGCAGTGTGGAAGCGGGAGTACACGAGCAGTACTTC. Translated, it gives CASSVEAGVHEQYF.

The J gene is TRBJ2-3, the V gene TRBV2; 10 positions agree with TRBD2. Germline loops: CDR1 SNHLY, CDR2 FYNNEI. CDR3 length equals 14 residues. The V segment lost 2 bases and the J segment 6 bases; nucleotides outside the gene matches: 2. The CDR3 DNA is TGTGCCAGCAGTGAAACTAGCGGGAAGGATACGCAGTATTTT. Its translation is CASSETSGKDTQYF.

This clonotype is labeled as large. This rearrangement joins TRBV20-1 to TRBJ2-7, with 7 bases fitting TRBD1. The CDR3 is made up of 13 amino acids. Per germline, CDR1 DFQATT and CDR2 SNEGSKA (reference sequence). J gave up 4 bases and V 3 bases, and 6 bases lay outside the gene matches. CDR3 in DNA: TGCAGTGCTAGCGACAGGGCCAATTACGAGCAGTACTTC. This encodes CSASDRANYEQYF.

This clonotype was observed a few times. V is TRBV20-1 and J is TRBJ2-3; a weak D match, TRBD2 (6 bases). Per germline, CDR1 DFQATT and CDR2 SNEGSKA (reference sequence). This CDR3 is built from 16 residues. Trimming removed 0 bases from V and 2 bases from J, with 15 bases in between. The CDR3, as DNA: TGCAGTGCTAGAGATCAAGAGGGAGGCGACACAGATACGCAGTATTTT. It yields the protein CSARDQEGGDTDTQYF.

V gene TRBV5-1 combines with J gene TRBJ1-6; D remains ambiguous. This CDR3 is 13 amino acids long. Trimming removed 4 bases from V and 8 bases from J, with 10 bases in between. The germline CDR1 and CDR2 sequences are SGHRS and YFSETQ. The CDR3 loop reads CASSTNEYSPLHF. CDR3 sequence (DNA): TGCGCCAGCAGCACGAATGAGTATTCACCCCTCCACTTT.

The gene calls are TRBV6-4 and TRBJ2-1; D gene ambiguous. The germline CDR1 and CDR2 sequences are MRHNA and SNTAGT. This CDR3 has 12 amino acids. V was cut by 3 bases and J by 3 bases, with 3 bases left in between. CDR3 DNA sequence: TGTGCCAGCAGTGAGGACTACAATGAGCAGTTCTTC. Its protein is CASSEDYNEQFF.

The genes are TRBV20-1 and TRBJ2-3; TRBD2 matches at 14 bases. The CDR3 is made up of 18 amino acids. Looked up from germline, CDR1 is DFQATT and CDR2 is SNEGSKA (reference sequence). V lost 6 bases and J lost 1; bases outside the gene matches: 12. The CDR3 DNA sequence: TGCAGTGCGGGAGGGACTAGCGGGAGTGGCGGGGGCACAGATACGCAGTATTTT. Its translation is CSAGGTSGSGGGTDTQYF.

Sample share makes this clonotype large. This chain joins TRBV6-5 and TRBJ2-4; no clear D. CDR1 and CDR2 from the germline V gene are MNHEY and SVGAGI. Trimming removed 2 bases from V and 1 base from J, with 3 bases in between. The CDR3 is made up of 13 amino acids. CDR3 sequence: CASSYGAKNIQYF. The CDR3 nucleotides read TGTGCCAGCAGTTACGGCGCCAAAAACATTCAGTACTTC.

This clonotype is categorized as large (0.1 to 1%). This chain joins TRBV9 and TRBJ2-2, with no clear D. The CDR3 contains 13 residues. The germline V gene encodes CDR1 SGDLS and CDR2 YYNGEE. Between the trimmed V and J ends, which lost 0 bases and 7 bases, there was a span of 7 bases. The chain's CDR3 is CASSVAAHGELFF. In nucleotides, the CDR3 is TGTGCCAGCAGCGTAGCGGCGCACGGGGAGCTGTTTTTT.

The chain links TRBV5-1 to TRBJ2-7; D gene uncertain. The CDR3 covers 13 residues. V was clipped by 0 bases and J by 1 base, with 5 bases between them. CDR1 is SGHRS and CDR2 is YFSETQ in the germline V gene. The CDR3 nucleotides read TGCGCCAGCAGCTTGGACGGTTCCTACGAGCAGTACTTC. The encoded protein is CASSLDGSYEQYF.

By its share, this clonotype is large (0.1 to 1%). This rearrangement joins TRBV20-1 to TRBJ1-1; the D gene is possibly TRBD1 (6 bases). This CDR3 is 14 amino acids long. The germline CDR1 and CDR2 sequences are DFQATT and SNEGSKA (reference sequence). Trimming shortened V by 3 bases and J by 5 bases, and 16 bases separated the two germline ends. In nucleotides, the CDR3 is TGCAGTGCTAGGGCAGGGGAAGGACCTACTGAAGCTTTCTTT. This codes for CSARAGEGPTEAFF.

V and J are TRBV28 and TRBJ2-1, with D unresolved. Germline-derived CDR1 and CDR2 are MDHEN and SYDVKM. The CDR3 is 12 amino acids. Trimming removed 8 bases at V and 9 bases at J, with 14 bases between. The CDR3 nucleotides read TGTGCCAGCGGCTTCAGGACCAGTGAGCAGTTCTTC. Translating gives CASGFRTSEQFF.

V is TRBV10-2 and J is TRBJ2-7; weak D call: TRBD1 (5 bases). The V and J ends lost 3 bases and 0 bases respectively, with 6 bases between them. This CDR3 has 13 amino acids. Germline loops: CDR1 WSHSY, CDR2 SAAADI. The CDR3 spells CASSEGVSYEQYF. The CDR3 bases are TGCGCCAGCAGTGAAGGGGTCTCCTACGAGCAGTACTTC.

This clonotype has a handful of counts. The chain recombines TRBV12-2 with TRBJ2-7. TRBV12-2 is flagged as a pseudogene. The CDR3 contains 11 residues. CDR3 loop: CASRFLEEQYF. CDR3 bases: TGTGCAAGTCGCTTCCTGGAAGAGCAGTACTTC.

In regard to this clonotype: The CDR3 does not end in the conserved phenylalanine or tryptophan, so this is likely a read error. This chain joins TRBV20-1 and TRBJ2-3; TRBD2 agrees at 14 bases. CDR1 DFQATT and CDR2 SNEGSKA come from the germline V gene (reference sequence). J lost 1 base, V lost 6 bases, and 12 bases had no gene match. This CDR3 region has 18 residues. CDR3 protein: CSAGGTSGSGGGTDTQYC. The CDR3 DNA reads TGCAGTGCGGGAGGGACTAGCGGGAGTGGCGGGGGCACAGATACGCAGTATTGT.

The rearrangement links TRBV20-1 to TRBJ2-6, with 9 bases aligning to TRBD2. The V and J ends lost 2 bases and 0 bases, in that order; junction bases with no gene match: 2. Germline CDR1 is DFQATT and CDR2 is SNEGSKA (reference sequence). CDR3 length: 16 residues. The CDR3 coding sequence is TGCAGTGCTAGATCTAGCGGGATCTCTGGGGCCAACGTCCTGACTTTC. Translating gives CSARSSGISGANVLTF.